The rows below give T cell receptor beta chains drawn from one sample of a study of OX40 agonist ivuxolimab in advanced cancers. Assay: immunoSEQ multiplex PCR; the TCRdb copy retains only in-frame clones and omits some. The sample consists of about 88,000 clones, approximately 85% of them appearing once. This sample comprised CD4+ or CD8+ T cells sorted from blood, obtained in a trial of the OX40 agonist ivuxolimab. The origin of the receptors is an adult with an advanced solid tumor such as melanoma, head and neck, liver or kidney cancer. The CDR3 runs from the conserved cysteine through the conserved F or W. Each record gives: clone size, D gene, V gene, J gene, CDR3 DNA, CDR3 protein. D genes are given only for firm matches. The listing skips clone size in some rows; elsewhere it reads once, few, many or a size class.

>NA|NA|TRBV6-1|TRBJ2-7
TGTGCCAGCCAGATACAGTTAGCGGTCTACGAGCAGTACTTC
CASQIQLAVYEQYF
>NA|NA|TRBV14|TRBJ2-1
TGTGCCAGCAGCCTGCGGGGTGAGCAGTTCTTC
CASSLRGEQFF
>once|NA|TRBV11-3|TRBJ2-7
TGTGCCAGCAGCTTAAGCAGGGTCAACGACGAGCAGTACTTC
CASSLSRVNDEQYF
>NA|TRBD1|TRBV7-2|TRBJ1-1
TGTGCCAGCAGCTTAGAGGACAGGGCTGAAGCTTTCTTT
CASSLEDRAEAFF
>NA|TRBD1|TRBV10-3|TRBJ1-1
TGTGCCAGCACACCGGGACAGGGGAAAAAAGCTTTCTTT
CASTPGQGKKAFF
>NA|NA|TRBV7-3|TRBJ2-3
TGTGCCAGCAGCTTGGGAGCCTCCCCAGATACGCAGTATTTT
CASSLGASPDTQYF
>NA|NA|TRBV28|TRBJ1-6
TGTGCCAGCAGTTTGTGGACAGCAAATAATTCACCCCTCCACTTT
CASSLWTANNSPLHF
>NA|TRBD1|TRBV5-1|TRBJ2-5
TGCGCCAGCAGCGTCGGGACAGGGGAGGAAGAGACCCAGTACTTC
CASSVGTGEEETQYF
>NA|TRBD1|TRBV18|TRBJ1-2
TGTGCCAGCTCACCGTTGGGACAGGGGTCTGGCTACACCTTC
CASSPLGQGSGYTF
>NA|NA|TRBV18|TRBJ2-4
TGTGCCAGCTCACCACTGCGGGATGACATTCAGTACTTC
CASSPLRDDIQYF
>NA|NA|TRBV1|TRBJ2-6
TGCACCAGCAGCCAAGGGGTGCTCCGGGACAGAGAATCCAACTCTGGGGCCAACGTCCTGACTTTC
CTSSQGVLRDRESNSGANVLTF
>NA|NA|TRBV4-3|TRBJ2-3
TGCGCCAGCAGTCCATCGGAAGGGTTGAATACGCAGTATTTT
CASSPSEGLNTQYF
>NA|TRBD1|TRBV19|TRBJ2-4
TGTGCCAGTAGACGACAGGGGGCTATTCAGTACTTC
CASRRQGAIQYF
>NA|NA|TRBV27|TRBJ1-1
TGTGCCAGCAGTTGGAAGGGAGGCACTGAAGCTTTCTTT
CASSWKGGTEAFF
>once|TRBD1|TRBV28|TRBJ2-7
TGTGCCAGCAGGCGGAACCGGGACAGGGGAAGCTCCTACGAGCAGTACTTC
CASRRNRDRGSSYEQYF
>NA|NA|TRBV6-1|TRBJ1-1
TGTGCCAGCAGTTCCGGACATATGAACACTGAAGCTTTCTTT
CASSSGHMNTEAFF
>NA|NA|TRBV7-2|TRBJ2-1
TGTGCCAGCAGCCTGGAGAGGGGGTTCGATGAGCAGTTCTTC
CASSLERGFDEQFF